The next 3 T cell receptor beta chains were all read from a single sample in a study of cytomegalovirus exposure and HLA in healthy donors (dated by TCRdb to about 2017). Libraries were made using the immunoSEQ multiplex PCR assay. The multiplex PCR relied on a mix of 60 forward primers for TCR Vbeta segments and 13 reverse primers for TCR Jbeta segments. Here the immuneACCESS table is served through TCRdb, limited to in-frame sequences with V and J called. Missing clones are a known gap in these copies; in checked studies unresolved V genes cover under half, and the rest lacks a known reason. A total of 120,000 to 150,000 clones appear in this sample, more than 55% of them only once. The top ten hold 5.5% to 7% of the sample. The sample was PBMCs. These receptors were collected from an older woman in good health and CMV-seronegative.

The genes are TRBV6-4 and TRBJ2-7; D is ambiguous. The length of the CDR3 is 14 residues. Trimming removed 3 bases at V and 6 bases at J, with 15 bases between. Per the germline V gene, CDR1 is MRHNA and CDR2 is SNTAGT. The CDR3 reads CASSEAQRPGEQYF. CDR3 nucleotides: TGTGCCAGCAGTGAGGCCCAGCGCCCGGGCGAGCAGTACTTC.

This clone has a handful of counts. The chain recombines TRBV19 with TRBJ2-3; 9 bases match TRBD2. Germline trimming cut 0 bases from V and 2 bases from J; bases unmatched to any gene: 18. Germline V CDR1 and CDR2: LNHDA, SQIVND (reference sequence). The CDR3 length is 21 residues. The CDR3 sequence is CASSIDKRVAGDPTNTDTQYF. The CDR3 coding sequence is TGTGCCAGTAGTATAGATAAGAGGGTAGCGGGGGACCCAACGAACACAGATACGCAGTATTTT.

The chain combines TRBV29-1 with TRBJ1-1, with D possibly being TRBD1 (5 bases). The CDR3 extends over 10 amino acids. V lost 7 bases and J lost 12, with 15 bases in between. CDR1 and CDR2 from the germline V gene are SQVTM and ANQGSEA. The CDR3 reads CSGGGGLTFF. The CDR3 DNA is TGCAGCGGGGGGGGAGGGTTAACTTTCTTT.